The text below deals with one TCR beta chain. This entry is derived from a study of blood T cell repertoires in COVID-19. Study context: Sites in the United States, Italy and Spain provided acute and convalescent COVID-19 samples. T cells, B-cell-depleted T cells, or PBMCs provided the cDNA or gDNA that served as material.

V trimming: 5 bases; J trimming: 3 bases; junction bases outside the gene matches: 8. Germline CDR1 and CDR2: LNHDA and SQIVND (reference sequence). The CDR3 length is 15 residues. Original data processing: It was from reference gene primer amplification that nucleated cell counts were estimated. Method: immunoSEQ multiplex PCR; TCRdb's copy keeps in-frame clones and lacks some. The V and J calls and clone size are taken from that table; D and trimming were inferred from the DNA. The repertoire holds a few hundred thousand clones, with 80% to 90% as singletons. This clonotype originated in a woman older than 75 with acute or convalescent COVID-19. The sample was peripheral blood. The chain couples TRBV19 to TRBJ1-2, with TRBD1 matching 8 bases. The CDR3 DNA follows: TGTGCCAGTAGTGCGGGACAGGAAGTTGACTATGGCTACACCTTC. The encoded protein is CASSAGQEVDYGYTF.